The T cell receptor (beta chain) described here comes from a study of graft-versus-host responses after intestinal transplantation (dated by TCRdb to the early 2020s). As for the study more broadly: Multivisceral, liver-intestinal, or isolated intestinal transplants were received by the recipients. Every recipient was given anti-thymocyte globulin induction, then maintenance tacrolimus and steroids for about 3 years. Graft-versus-host and host-versus-graft alloreactive T cell clones were tracked in the graft, circulation and bone marrow after intestinal transplantation using bulk TCR-beta CDR3 sequencing. A peak of at least 4% donor T cells among recipient peripheral blood mononuclear cells was the definition used for donor T cell macrochimerism. The cohort enrolled approximately 24 intestinal transplant recipients including one retransplant, and a few patients lacking pretransplant specimens were excluded. Instead of going to the commercial service, samples from a few later patients were sequenced in-house on an Illumina MiSeq and processed with MiXCR. To identify alloreactive clones, pre-transplant mixed lymphocyte reaction products were sequenced and compared with unstimulated pre-transplant donor and recipient T cells.

Inclusive of the bounding cysteine and phenylalanine, the CDR3 is 15 residues long. The entry retains the CDR3 DNA only, 45 bases that are in frame from base 1. Per the germline V gene (reference sequence), LNHNV is the CDR1 and YYDKDF is the CDR2. Deletion took 0 bases off V and 6 bases off J, with a span of 14 bases between the germline ends. Libraries were built with the immunoSEQ multiplex PCR assay. For most patients, genomic DNA was isolated with the Qiagen DNeasy Blood and Tissue Kit and shipped frozen to Adaptive Biotechnologies for TCR sequencing. For most patients, high-throughput TCR-beta CDR3 sequencing of genomic DNA was performed by Adaptive Biotechnologies. The study's processing was this. TCR sequencing data for roughly 17 patients were retrieved from Adaptive's ImmunoSEQ software; a few other patients were processed with MiXCR and VDJtools. To correct CD4 versus CD8 sorting errors, any sequence found in both subsets at a frequency ratio below 5:1 was removed. CDR3 nucleotide sequences shared between donor and recipient were removed because the origin of such sequences could not be assigned. Alloreactive clones required at least 2-fold expansion over unstimulated cells and minimum CFSE-low frequency of 0.002% (template counts) or 0.001% (read counts). A clone was considered mappable if detected in the sequenced pre-transplant spleen, lymph node, or MLR CFSE-low populations of the donor or recipient. Cumulative frequency of alloreactive clones was calculated as a percentage of all sequences weighted by copy number. Imported from immuneACCESS, the table was reduced by TCRdb to in-frame sequences with V and J called. These copies leave out some clones; in studies compared against another copy, an unresolved V gene accounts for under half, and the cause of the remainder is not known. D and trimming were read from the DNA, whereas the V and J calls and clone size are those reported in that table. This sample holds tens of thousands of clones; around 90% were observed only once. Jointly, the top ten make up 0.3% to 0.4% of the sample.

The full study reports these points: Patients with donor T cell macrochimerism had high GvH to HvG T cell clonal ratios in their allografts. GvH clones were detected in recipient bone marrow, and some of these GvH clones were observed earlier in ileal mucosa or blood, consistent with an intestinal mucosal origin. The relatively low number and heterogeneity of intestinal transplant patients limited the conclusions. Early after transplant, peak levels of circulating GvH clones were found to be associated with declines in HvG clones.

This specimen's time point label, interpreted: cells obtained before transplantation from donor or recipient. CD3+CD4+ and CD3+CD8+ populations were FACS-sorted from unstimulated pre-transplant donor and recipient cells taken from spleen or lymph nodes. Worth noting for this clone: The antigen it recognizes is unknown. Base qualities were left out, and no much larger clone turns up one base away.

The sequencing here drew on unstimulated CD4+ T cells sorted from spleen or lymph node cells, taken before intestinal transplant. The clonotype originates from a human donor who received an intestinal transplant. The V gene is TRBV15 and the J gene is TRBJ1-2; matching of 5 bases hints at TRBD1 as the D gene. The base sequence is TGTGCCACCAGCAGAGATACCGACAGCCCTCATGGCTACACCTTC. Its protein product is CATSRDTDSPHGYTF.